This T cell receptor beta chain was observed in a study of regulatory T cells in long-lasting Graves disease. The time point is: newly diagnosed GD, antithyroid drugs for less than 3 months. PBMCs provided the RNA from which the TCR library was made. On this clonotype: The junction and the germline gene differ at one end; a read error may be behind it.

The TCR beta library used iRepertoire HTBI primers with Arm-PCR amplification of CDR3. TCRdb passed the multiplex PCR reads through MiXCR, listing each CDR3 protein once. The sample includes about 540,000 distinct CDR3 sequences, approximately 12% of them seen just once. This same sample was also taken into another study, of T cells in Graves' hyperthyroidism and ophthalmopathy. That source adds: When the TCR CDR3 underwent first-round RT-PCR, the HTBI primer set was used.

The starting material was peripheral blood mononuclear cells (PBMCs), obtained at new diagnosis, from a patient treated with antithyroid drugs. This receptor was taken from a man in his thirties or forties with Graves disease.

For the CDR3, the DNA is TGTGCCGGCAGTTCGGGACTAGCGGGCGGGAATGAGCAGTTCTTC. It specifies CAGSSGLAGGNEQFF. The chain couples TRBV11-1 to TRBJ2-1, with 12 nucleotides matching TRBD2. The CDR3 length is 15 residues. Germline CDR1 and CDR2: SGHAT and FQDESV (reference sequence).